This passage covers 10 T cell receptor beta chains from one sample sequenced in a study of response to subunit inactivated influenza vaccine. Each CDR3 protein gets one entry after TCRdb re-called the RT-PCR reads with MiXCR. The table shows 500,000 to 550,000 distinct CDR3 sequences, with under 30% occurring only once. These data were likewise used in another study, on T cells expressing NK-cell markers. In that study: The TCR beta cDNA came from 5'RACE template switching with UMIs.

The sample in question was CD4+ T cells sorted from PBMCs, obtained about 13 days after vaccination. Source of these receptors: a man between 45 and 60 years old who received an inactivated influenza vaccine.

V and J are TRBV6-1 and TRBJ2-7; perhaps D is TRBD1 or TRBD2 (6 bases each). CDR1 MNHNS and CDR2 SASEGT come from the germline V gene. The CDR3 covers 15 residues. Deletions cut 6 bases from V and 6 bases from J, with 21 bases between. This chain's CDR3 is CASSQAPGGRGEQYF. The CDR3 DNA follows: TGTGCCAGCAGCCAGGCTCCCGGGGGCCGAGGCGAGCAGTACTTC.

The chain couples TRBV15 to TRBJ2-7; the match to TRBD1 covers 9 bases. The CDR3 is 14 amino acids. CDR1 LNHNV and CDR2 YYDKDF come from the germline V gene (reference sequence). V trimming: 4 bases; J trimming: 6 bases; junction bases outside the gene matches: 7. This CDR3 reads CATSTADRGGEQYF. DNA of the CDR3: TGTGCCACCAGCACCGCGGACAGGGGTGGCGAGCAGTACTTC.

This clonotype was counted only a few times. The chain combines TRBV7-2 with TRBJ2-7; 8 nucleotides align to TRBD2. The trim removed 1 base at V and 9 bases at J, leaving 5 bases unmatched. This CDR3 spans 13 amino acids. The germline gives CDR1 SGHTA, CDR2 FQGNSA. CDR3 nucleotides: TGTGCCAGCAGCTTAGGTCGGGGGGGAGTGCAGTACTTC. Translated, it gives CASSLGRGGVQYF.

The rearrangement links TRBV9 to TRBJ1-2; the D is unclear. Germline CDR1 SGDLS, CDR2 YYNGEE. The length of the CDR3 is 14 residues. The V end lost 3 bases, the J end lost 7 bases, and 16 bases lay between the germline ends. Written as DNA, the CDR3 is TGTGCCAGCAGCGCGCGCCCGGAAGAGACTGGCTACACCTTC. It encodes CASSARPEETGYTF.

In its sample, this clonotype was seen a few times. The rearrangement uses TRBV20-1 and TRBJ1-2, with D possibly being TRBD1 (5 bases). This CDR3 has 13 residues. The V end lost 2 bases, the J end lost 2 bases, and 9 bases lay between the germline ends. Per the germline V gene, CDR1 is DFQATT and CDR2 is SNEGSKA (reference sequence). The CDR3 bases are TGCAGTGCTAGACCACAGGAGAACTATGGCTACACCTTC. It specifies CSARPQENYGYTF.

This clonotype has a count of ten or more. This chain joins TRBV2 and TRBJ1-2; no definite D call. Germline V gene sequence: CDR1 SNHLY, CDR2 FYNNEI. V shed 3 bases and J shed 5 bases, with 4 bases lying between them. CDR3 length: 11 residues. The CDR3 DNA sequence: TGTGCCAGCAGTGAGGGGTATGGCTACACCTTC. Translation gives CASSEGYGYTF.

The genes are TRBV12-3 or TRBV12-4 and TRBJ2-1, with TRBD1 matching over 10 bases. Germline trimming cut 7 bases from V and 14 bases from J; bases unmatched to any gene: 17. CDR3 length: 15 amino acids. CDR3 nucleotide sequence: TGTGCCAGCACCCTTGAGGTAACGGGAGGGACAGGGGAGTTCTTC. Its translation: CASTLEVTGGTGEFF.

V is TRBV12-3 or TRBV12-4 and J is TRBJ1-5, with 8 bases fitting TRBD1. J was trimmed by 3 bases and V by 7 bases; bases with no gene match: 8. There are 15 residues in the CDR3. The CDR3 DNA reads TGTGCCAGCAACTACGGGACAGGCCTCAATCAGCCCCAGCATTTT. This sequence encodes CASNYGTGLNQPQHF.

The chain has TRBV6-2 or TRBV6-3 and TRBJ2-6; D perhaps matches TRBD2 (5 bases). CDR3 size: 19 residues. Trimming removed 8 bases at V and 0 bases at J, with 23 bases between. Germline CDR1 and CDR2: MNHEY and SVGEGT. CDR3 in amino acids: CASRTDVAEGYSGANVLTF. In nucleotides, the CDR3 is TGTGCCAGCCGTACCGACGTTGCAGAGGGATACTCTGGGGCCAACGTCCTGACTTTC.

This clonotype came up many times. CDR3 loop: CASRTGGNTEAFF. CDR3 DNA: TGTGCCAGCAGGACAGGGGGGAACACTGAAGCTTTCTTT. The rearrangement links TRBV6-1 to TRBJ1-1; 9 nucleotides match TRBD1. V shed 6 bases, J shed 1 base, and the junction held 0 bases outside the gene matches. The CDR3 is 13 amino acids. From germline, CDR1 is MNHNS and CDR2 SASEGT.